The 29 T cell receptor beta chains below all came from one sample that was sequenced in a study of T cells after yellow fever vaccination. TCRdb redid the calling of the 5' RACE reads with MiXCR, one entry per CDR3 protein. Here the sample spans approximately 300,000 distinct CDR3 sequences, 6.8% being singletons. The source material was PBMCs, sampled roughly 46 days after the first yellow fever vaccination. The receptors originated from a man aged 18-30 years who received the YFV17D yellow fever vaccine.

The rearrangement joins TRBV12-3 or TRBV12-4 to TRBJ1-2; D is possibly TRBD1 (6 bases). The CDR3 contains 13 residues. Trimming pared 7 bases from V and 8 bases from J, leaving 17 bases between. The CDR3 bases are TGTGCCAGCACCCTTAGGGACATCAGCGGCTACACCTTC. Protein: CASTLRDISGYTF.

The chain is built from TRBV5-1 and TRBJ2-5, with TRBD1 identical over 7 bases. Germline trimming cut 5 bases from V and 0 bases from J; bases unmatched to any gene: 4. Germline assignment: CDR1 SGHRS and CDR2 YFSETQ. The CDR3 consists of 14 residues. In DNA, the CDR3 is TGCGCCAGCAGAACCAGGGGGAACCAAGAGACCCAGTACTTC. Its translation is CASRTRGNQETQYF.

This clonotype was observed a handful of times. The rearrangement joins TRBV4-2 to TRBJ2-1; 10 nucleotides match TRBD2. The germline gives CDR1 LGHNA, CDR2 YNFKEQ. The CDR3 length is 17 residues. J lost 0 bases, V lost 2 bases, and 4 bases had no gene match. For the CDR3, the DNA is TGTGCCAGCAGCCAACTAGCGGGGGCGAGCTCCTACAATGAGCAGTTCTTC. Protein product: CASSQLAGASSYNEQFF.

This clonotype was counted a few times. The CDR3 coding sequence is TGTGCCAGCAGCTCGACTAGCGGGGGAGGGAATACGCAGTATTTT. Protein sequence: CASSSTSGGGNTQYF. This sequence joins TRBV11-1 and TRBJ2-3; TRBD2 agrees at 12 bases. The CDR3 sequence is 15 residues long. Germline V CDR1 and CDR2: SGHAT, FQDESV (reference sequence). J was trimmed by 7 bases and V by 4 bases; bases with no gene match: 6.

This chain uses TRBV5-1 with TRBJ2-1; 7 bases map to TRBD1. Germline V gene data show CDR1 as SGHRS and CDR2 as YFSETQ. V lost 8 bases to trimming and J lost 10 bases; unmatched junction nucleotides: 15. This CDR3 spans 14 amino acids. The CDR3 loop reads CASSPNRRGHEQFF. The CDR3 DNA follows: TGCGCCAGTAGTCCTAACCGAAGGGGGCACGAGCAGTTCTTC.

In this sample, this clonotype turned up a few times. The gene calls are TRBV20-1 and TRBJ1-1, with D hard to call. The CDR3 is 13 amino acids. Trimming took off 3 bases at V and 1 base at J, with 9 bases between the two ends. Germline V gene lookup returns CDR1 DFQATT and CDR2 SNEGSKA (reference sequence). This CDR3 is CSARIPGNTEAFF. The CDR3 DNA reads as TGCAGTGCTAGGATTCCCGGGAACACTGAAGCTTTCTTT.

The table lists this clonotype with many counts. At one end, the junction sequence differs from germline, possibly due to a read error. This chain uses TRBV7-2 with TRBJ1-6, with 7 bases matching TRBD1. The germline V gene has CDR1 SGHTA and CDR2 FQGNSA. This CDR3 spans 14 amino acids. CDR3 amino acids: CASRLEGAGSPLHF. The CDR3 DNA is TGTGCCAGCAGATTAGAGGGGGCAGGTTCACCCCTCCACTTT.

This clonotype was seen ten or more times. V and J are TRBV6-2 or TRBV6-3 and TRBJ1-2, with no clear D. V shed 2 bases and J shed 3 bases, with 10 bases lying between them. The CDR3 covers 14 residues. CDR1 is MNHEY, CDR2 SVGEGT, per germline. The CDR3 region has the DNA TGTGCCAGCAGTTACCCTGACATAGACTATGGCTACACCTTC. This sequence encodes CASSYPDIDYGYTF.

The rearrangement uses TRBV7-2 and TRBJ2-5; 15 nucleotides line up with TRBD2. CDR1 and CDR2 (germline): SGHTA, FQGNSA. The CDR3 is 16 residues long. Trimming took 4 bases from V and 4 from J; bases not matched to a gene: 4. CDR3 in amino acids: CASSWTSGGAGETQYF. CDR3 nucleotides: TGTGCCAGCAGCTGGACTAGCGGGGGGGCGGGAGAGACCCAGTACTTC.

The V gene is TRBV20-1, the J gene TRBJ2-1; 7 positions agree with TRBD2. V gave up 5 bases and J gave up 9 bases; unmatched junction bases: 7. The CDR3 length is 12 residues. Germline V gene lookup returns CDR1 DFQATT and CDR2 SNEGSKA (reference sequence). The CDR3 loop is CSAPLAVGEQFF. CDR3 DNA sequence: TGCAGTGCTCCCCTAGCGGTAGGTGAGCAGTTCTTC.

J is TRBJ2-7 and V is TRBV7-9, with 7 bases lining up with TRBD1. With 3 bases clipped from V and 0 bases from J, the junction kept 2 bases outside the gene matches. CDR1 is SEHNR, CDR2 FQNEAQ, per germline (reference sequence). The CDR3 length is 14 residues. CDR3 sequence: CASSFAGGSYEQYF. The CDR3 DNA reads TGTGCCAGCAGCTTTGCAGGGGGCTCCTACGAGCAGTACTTC.

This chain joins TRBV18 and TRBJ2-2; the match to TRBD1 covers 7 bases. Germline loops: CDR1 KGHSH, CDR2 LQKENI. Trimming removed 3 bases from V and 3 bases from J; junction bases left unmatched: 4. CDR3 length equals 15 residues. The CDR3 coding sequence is TGTGCCAGCTCACCTATGACAGGGTACACCGGGGAGCTGTTTTTT. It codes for CASSPMTGYTGELFF.

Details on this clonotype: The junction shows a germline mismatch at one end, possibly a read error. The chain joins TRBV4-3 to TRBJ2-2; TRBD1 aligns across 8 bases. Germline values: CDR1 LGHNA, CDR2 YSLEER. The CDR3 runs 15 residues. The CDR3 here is CASTRGRGLAGELLF. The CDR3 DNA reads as TGCGCCAGCACTAGGGGCAGGGGGCTGGCCGGGGAGCTGCTTTTT.

CDR3 residues: CASSSSGAGGHPLQETQYF. CDR3 nucleotide sequence: TGCGCCAGCAGCTCCTCGGGTGCGGGGGGGCATCCCCTCCAAGAGACCCAGTACTTC. V gene TRBV5-1 combines with J gene TRBJ2-5; 9 bases agree with TRBD2. V dropped 3 bases and J dropped 1; count of bases not matched to a gene: 16. Per germline, CDR1 SGHRS and CDR2 YFSETQ. This CDR3 spans 19 amino acids.

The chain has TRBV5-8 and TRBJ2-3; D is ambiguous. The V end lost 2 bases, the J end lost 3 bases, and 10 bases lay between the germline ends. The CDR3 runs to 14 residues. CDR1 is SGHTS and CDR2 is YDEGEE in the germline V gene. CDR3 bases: TGTGCCAGCAGCTTCCGCGATACGACAGATACGCAGTATTTT. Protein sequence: CASSFRDTTDTQYF.

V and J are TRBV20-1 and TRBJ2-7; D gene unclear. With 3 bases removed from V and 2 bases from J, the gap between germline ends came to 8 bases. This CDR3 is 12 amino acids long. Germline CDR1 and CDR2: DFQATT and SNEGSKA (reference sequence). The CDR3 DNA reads TGCAGTGCTAGGCTCAGAACCTACGAGCAGTACGTC. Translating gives CSARLRTYEQYV.

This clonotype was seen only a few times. CDR3 region: CASSPVRGSGSGANVLTF. The DNA for the CDR3 is TGCGCCAGCAGCCCTGTTCGAGGAAGTGGATCTGGGGCCAACGTCCTGACTTTC. This sequence joins TRBV4-3 and TRBJ2-6; D is unresolved. CDR3 size: 18 residues. V was trimmed by 4 bases and J by 1 base, leaving 17 bases between them. Germline values: CDR1 LGHNA, CDR2 YSLEER.

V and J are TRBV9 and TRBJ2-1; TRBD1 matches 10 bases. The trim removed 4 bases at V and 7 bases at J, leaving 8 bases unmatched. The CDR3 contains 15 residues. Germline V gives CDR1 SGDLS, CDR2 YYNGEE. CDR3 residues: CASSFSTGGWNEQFF. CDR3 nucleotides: TGTGCCAGCAGCTTTTCGACAGGGGGCTGGAATGAGCAGTTCTTC.

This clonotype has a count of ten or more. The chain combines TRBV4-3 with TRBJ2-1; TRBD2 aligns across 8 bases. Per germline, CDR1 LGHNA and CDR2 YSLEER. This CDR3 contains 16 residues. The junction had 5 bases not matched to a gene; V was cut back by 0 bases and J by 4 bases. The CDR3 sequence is CASSQDRGGSYNEQFF. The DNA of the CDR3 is TGCGCCAGCAGCCAAGATCGGGGGGGAAGTTACAATGAGCAGTTCTTC.

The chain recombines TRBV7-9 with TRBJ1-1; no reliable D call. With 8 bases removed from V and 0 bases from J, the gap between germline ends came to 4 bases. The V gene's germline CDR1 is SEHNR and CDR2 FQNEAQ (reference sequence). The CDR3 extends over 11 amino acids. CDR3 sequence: CASLLNTEAFF. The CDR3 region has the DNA TGTGCCAGCCTTTTGAACACTGAAGCTTTCTTT.

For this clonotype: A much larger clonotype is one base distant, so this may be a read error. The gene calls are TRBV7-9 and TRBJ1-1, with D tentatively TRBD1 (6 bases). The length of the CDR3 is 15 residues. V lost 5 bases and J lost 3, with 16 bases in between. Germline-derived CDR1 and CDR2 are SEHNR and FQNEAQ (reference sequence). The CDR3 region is CASSTNRAGYTEAFF. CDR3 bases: TGTGCCAGCAGCACGAACAGGGCAGGGTACACTGAAGCTTTCTTT.

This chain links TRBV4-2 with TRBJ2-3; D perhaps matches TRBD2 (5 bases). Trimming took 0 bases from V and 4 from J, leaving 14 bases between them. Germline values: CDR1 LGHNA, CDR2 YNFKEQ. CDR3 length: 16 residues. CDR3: CASSQDRTTRADTQYF. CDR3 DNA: TGTGCCAGCAGCCAAGATAGAACGACGCGGGCAGATACGCAGTATTTT.

The chain's CDR3 is CASSATAGNTIYF. CDR3 DNA: TGTGCCAGCAGCGCGACAGCTGGAAACACCATATATTTT. J is TRBJ1-3 and V is TRBV9, with a tentative D call TRBD1 (5 bases). CDR1 and CDR2 from the germline V gene are SGDLS and YYNGEE. V was clipped by 3 bases and J by 2 bases, with 6 bases between them. This CDR3 contains 13 residues.

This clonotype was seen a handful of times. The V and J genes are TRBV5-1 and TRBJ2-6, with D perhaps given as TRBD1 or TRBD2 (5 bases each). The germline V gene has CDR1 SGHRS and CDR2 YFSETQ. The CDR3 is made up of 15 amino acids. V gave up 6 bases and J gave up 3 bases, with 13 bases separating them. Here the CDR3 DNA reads TGCGCCAGCACAACCCAGGGAGTTGGGGCCAACGTCCTGACTTTC. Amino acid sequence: CASTTQGVGANVLTF.

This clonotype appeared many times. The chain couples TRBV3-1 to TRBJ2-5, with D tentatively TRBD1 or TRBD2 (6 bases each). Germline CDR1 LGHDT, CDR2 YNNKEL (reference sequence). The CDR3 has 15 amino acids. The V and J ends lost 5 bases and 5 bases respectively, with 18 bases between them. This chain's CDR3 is CASSFERGGQETQYF. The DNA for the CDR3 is TGTGCCAGCAGCTTCGAAAGAGGGGGGCAGGAGACCCAGTACTTC.

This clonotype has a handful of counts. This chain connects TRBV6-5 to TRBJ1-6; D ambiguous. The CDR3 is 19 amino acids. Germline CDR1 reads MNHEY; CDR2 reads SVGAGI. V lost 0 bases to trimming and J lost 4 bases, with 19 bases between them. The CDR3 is CASSYSIVPTLAYNSPLHF. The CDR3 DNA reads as TGTGCCAGCAGTTACTCGATCGTTCCGACTCTTGCTTATAATTCACCCCTCCACTTT.

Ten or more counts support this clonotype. DNA of the CDR3: TGTGCCAGCAGCTTACTAGTCGTGGGGGTGGGTCGCGATGAGCAGTTCTTC. This translates into CASSLLVVGVGRDEQFF. The chain recombines TRBV7-2 with TRBJ2-1, with D tentatively TRBD1 or TRBD2 (5 bases each). CDR1 and CDR2 from the germline V gene are SGHTA and FQGNSA. V was clipped by 2 bases and J by 8 bases, with 22 bases between them. This CDR3 is 17 amino acids long. The variable domain in full, with the rest retrieved from reference TRBV7-2 and TRBJ2-1, is GAGVSQSPSNKVTEKGKDVELRCDPISGHTALYWYRQSLGQGLEFLIYFQGNSAPDKSGLPSDRFSAERTGGSVSTLTIQRTQQEDSAVYLCASSLLVVGVGRDEQFFGPGTRLTVL.

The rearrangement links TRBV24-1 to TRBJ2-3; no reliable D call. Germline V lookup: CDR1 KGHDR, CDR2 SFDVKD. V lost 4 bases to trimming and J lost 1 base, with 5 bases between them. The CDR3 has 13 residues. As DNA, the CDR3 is TGTGCCACCAGTGACTTTGGCACAGATACGCAGTATTTT. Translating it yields CATSDFGTDTQYF.

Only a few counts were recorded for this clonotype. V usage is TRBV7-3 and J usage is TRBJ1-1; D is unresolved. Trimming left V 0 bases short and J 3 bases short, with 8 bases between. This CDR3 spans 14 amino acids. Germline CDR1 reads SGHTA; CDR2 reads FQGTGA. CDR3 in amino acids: CASSLTGGDTEAFF. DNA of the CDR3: TGTGCCAGCAGCTTAACAGGAGGAGACACTGAAGCTTTCTTT.